The rows below give T cell receptor beta chains drawn from one sample of a study of patients and donors after allogeneic stem cell transplantation. In TCRdb, the RT-PCR reads were re-called with MiXCR into one record per CDR3 protein. The sample includes about 90,000 distinct CDR3 sequences, around 46% of them seen just once. Sequencing was performed on blood, either unsorted or a sorted T cell fraction (not recorded which). The source is a human donor who was either an allogeneic HSCT recipient or a stem cell or donor lymphocyte infusion donor (not recorded which). It is not recorded whose cells these are; they may come from a transplant donor. The CDR3 runs from the conserved cysteine through the conserved F or W. D genes are given only for firm matches. Clone sizes are given selectively: once, few, many, or a class where the clone is expanded.

cdr3_aa cdr3_nt v_call clone_size j_call d_call
CATSRGGQNTEAFF TGTGCCACCAGCAGAGGAGGGCAGAACACTGAAGCTTTCTTT TRBV15 few TRBJ1-1 .
CSSYRDYGYTF TGCAGCTCTTACAGGGACTATGGCTACACCTTC TRBV29-1 . TRBJ1-2 .
CASSYWRTEAFF TGTGCCAGCAGTTACTGGCGGACTGAAGCTTTCTTT TRBV6-2/TRBV6-3 few TRBJ1-1 .
CASSLPPINTIYF TGTGCCAGCAGTTTACCCCCGATAAACACCATATATTTT TRBV12-3/TRBV12-4 . TRBJ1-3 .
CASSYMRDGETQYF TGTGCCAGCAGTTACATGCGGGACGGGGAGACCCAGTACTTC TRBV6-5 . TRBJ2-5 .
CASLGREGLFF TGTGCCAGCCTGGGGCGGGAGGGCCTGTTCTTC TRBV21-1 few TRBJ2-1 .
CASSIHRGGNQPQHF TGTGCCAGCAGTATTCACAGGGGTGGGAATCAGCCCCAGCATTTT TRBV27 . TRBJ1-5 TRBD1
CAISEGRPGHHLGFTF TGTGCCATCAGTGAGGGTCGGCCGGGACACCATCTCGGCTTCACCTTC TRBV10-3 . TRBJ1-2 .
CIRPQGSYNEQFF TGCATCCGCCCCCAGGGGTCCTACAATGAGCAGTTCTTC TRBV20-1 . TRBJ2-1 .
CASSQGVTGDYGYTF TGTGCCAGCAGCCAAGGGGTAACAGGGGACTATGGCTACACCTTC TRBV3-1 . TRBJ1-2 TRBD1
CASSTTGTGVTGELFF TGTGCCAGCAGCACTACCGGGACAGGGGTAACCGGGGAGCTGTTTTTT TRBV28 . TRBJ2-2 TRBD1
CASSLMGNKNTEAFF TGTGCCAGCAGTTTGATGGGGAACAAGAACACTGAAGCTTTCTTT TRBV12-3/TRBV12-4 . TRBJ1-1 .
CASSPLGGATYEQYF TGTGCCAGCAGTCCCCTTGGCGGGGCCACCTACGAGCAGTACTTC TRBV12-3/TRBV12-4 . TRBJ2-7 .